Listed here are 25 T cell receptor beta chains from one sample, sequenced in a study of blood T cell repertoires in COVID-19 (dated by TCRdb to 2018 to 2020). Receptors were amplified or captured by the immunoSEQ multiplex PCR assay. Drawn from immuneACCESS, this table holds only the in-frame rearrangements with V and J called that TCRdb kept. Clones are partly lost; checked studies trace under half to an unresolved V gene and leave the rest unexplained. The sample table shows about 150,000 clones, and roughly 86% are seen once. Just over 2.5% of the sample is in the top ten clones. What was sequenced was peripheral blood. These receptors came from a woman of 80 years or more with COVID-19, enrolled during active disease.

The rearrangement joins TRBV6-5 to TRBJ1-1; 7 positions match TRBD1. The germline gives CDR1 MNHEY, CDR2 SVGAGI. V shed 2 bases, J shed 1 base, and the junction held 7 bases outside the gene matches. This CDR3 spans 16 amino acids. The CDR3 loop reads CASSYRGLPSNTEAFF. CDR3 DNA: TGTGCCAGCAGTTACAGGGGGCTTCCCTCGAACACTGAAGCTTTCTTT.

This chain joins TRBV7-9 and TRBJ2-7; D not certain. Trimming removed 4 bases from V and 5 bases from J, with 12 bases in between. The CDR3 spans 13 residues. The germline gives CDR1 SEHNR, CDR2 FQNEAQ (reference sequence). For the CDR3, the DNA is TGTGCCAGCAGCTCTCACGGTAGAGACGAGCAGTACTTC. This gives the protein CASSSHGRDEQYF.

J is TRBJ1-1 and V is TRBV24-1; the match to TRBD1 covers 8 bases. Germline assignment: CDR1 KGHDR and CDR2 SFDVKD. The CDR3 sequence is 16 residues long. Losses at the gene ends were 3 bases for V and 4 bases for J; bases not matched to a gene: 9. The CDR3 region is CATSDRKTGAVTEAFF. In nucleotides, the CDR3 is TGTGCCACCAGTGATCGAAAGACAGGGGCTGTCACTGAAGCTTTCTTT.

The chain carries TRBV6-2 or TRBV6-3 and TRBJ2-7; D possibly corresponds to TRBD1 (6 bases). The CDR3 is 14 residues long. CDR1 MNHEY and CDR2 SVGEGT come from the germline V gene. V gave up 2 bases and J gave up 3 bases, with 11 bases separating them. CDR3 nucleotides: TGTGCCAGCAGTTACGACAGGACAAGCTACGAGCAGTACTTC. It yields the protein CASSYDRTSYEQYF.

This rearrangement joins TRBV5-1 to TRBJ1-3; possible D gene TRBD1, 5 bases. V was trimmed by 0 bases and J by 0 bases, leaving 7 bases between them. From germline, CDR1 is SGHRS and CDR2 YFSETQ. The CDR3 sequence is 15 residues long. The CDR3 region is CASSLDRYSGNTIYF. CDR3 sequence (DNA): TGCGCCAGCAGCTTGGACAGGTACTCTGGAAACACCATATATTTT.

This chain links TRBV19 with TRBJ1-1; the D gene is possibly TRBD1 (5 bases). CDR1 is LNHDA, CDR2 SQIVND, per germline (reference sequence). This CDR3 is built from 15 residues. Trimming took off 3 bases at V and 5 bases at J, with 16 bases between the two ends. The CDR3 coding sequence is TGTGCCAGTAGTATCGGAGGGGAGAGGAGGACTGAAGCTTTCTTT. This gives the protein CASSIGGERRTEAFF.

V gene TRBV5-1 combines with J gene TRBJ2-2; D perhaps matches TRBD2 (6 bases). Germline assignment: CDR1 SGHRS and CDR2 YFSETQ. The CDR3 contains 13 residues. Trimming stripped 4 bases from V and 3 bases from J, with 7 bases between. CDR3 loop: CASSGGYTGELFF. CDR3 nucleotides: TGCGCCAGCAGCGGGGGGTACACCGGGGAGCTGTTTTTT.

V usage is TRBV6-1 and J usage is TRBJ1-2; D is perhaps TRBD1 (5 bases). Germline V gene lookup returns CDR1 MNHNS and CDR2 SASEGT. V lost 3 bases, J lost 2 bases, and 13 bases lay in between. The CDR3 has 15 residues. This chain's CDR3 is CASSDGGGPNYGYTF. The CDR3 DNA reads TGTGCCAGCAGTGACGGCGGGGGACCGAACTATGGCTACACCTTC.

This chain joins TRBV19 and TRBJ2-3; D is possibly TRBD2 (5 bases). Trimming removed 6 bases from V and 2 bases from J, with 9 bases in between. This CDR3 has 13 amino acids. Per the germline V gene, CDR1 is LNHDA and CDR2 is SQIVND (reference sequence). The CDR3 nucleotides read TGTGCCAGTAGCCGGGATTACACAGATACGCAGTATTTT. Translating it yields CASSRDYTDTQYF. Together with reference TRBV19 and TRBJ2-3, the CDR3 gives the full variable domain: DGGITQSPKYLFRKEGQNVTLSCEQNLNHDAMYWYRQDPGQGLRLIYYSQIVNDFQKGDIAEGYSVSREKKESFPLTVTSAQKNPTAFYLCASSRDYTDTQYFGPGTRLTVL.

This chain uses TRBV6-6 with TRBJ2-7; a possible D gene is TRBD2 (6 bases). Germline V gene lookup returns CDR1 MNHNY and CDR2 SVGAGI (reference sequence). CDR3 length equals 14 residues. V was clipped by 6 bases and J by 3 bases, with 15 bases between them. CDR3 protein: CASRPRDSYYEQYF. The CDR3 DNA follows: TGTGCCAGCAGACCCCGGGACTCGTACTACGAGCAGTACTTC.

This clone was observed a few times. The chain carries TRBV11-2 and TRBJ2-1, with 13 bases aligning to TRBD2. V lost 3 bases, J lost 7 bases, and 15 bases stayed unmatched. This CDR3 region has 19 residues. The germline gives CDR1 SGHAT, CDR2 FQNNGV. CDR3 in DNA: TGTGCCAGCAGCTTGCTCCCACCGGGACTAGCGGGAAGGTTTAATGAGCAGTTCTTC. It specifies CASSLLPPGLAGRFNEQFF.

CDR3 amino acids: CASSITGTDNSPLHF. The CDR3 DNA is TGTGCCAGCAGTATCACCGGGACAGATAATTCACCCCTCCACTTT. The chain joins TRBV28 to TRBJ1-6; 7 nucleotides agree with TRBD1. The germline V gene has CDR1 MDHEN and CDR2 SYDVKM. V trimming: 5 bases; J trimming: 5 bases; junction bases outside the gene matches: 6. The CDR3 has 15 amino acids.

This clone appeared a single time. The chain couples TRBV19 to TRBJ1-1, with D tentatively TRBD1 (6 bases). V lost 7 bases and J lost 6, with 21 bases in between. The CDR3 is 15 residues long. Germline V gene sequence: CDR1 LNHDA, CDR2 SQIVND (reference sequence). This CDR3 is CASIQGTGDGSEAFF. The CDR3, as DNA: TGTGCCAGTATACAGGGCACAGGAGATGGGTCTGAAGCTTTCTTT. Together with reference TRBV19 and TRBJ1-1, the CDR3 gives the full variable domain: DGGITQSPKYLFRKEGQNVTLSCEQNLNHDAMYWYRQDPGQGLRLIYYSQIVNDFQKGDIAEGYSVSREKKESFPLTVTSAQKNPTAFYLCASIQGTGDGSEAFFGQGTRLTVV.

This clone was seen at least ten times. In DNA, the CDR3 is TGTGCCAGCAGTGAATGGGCAGTTGATGGCTACACCTTC. It encodes CASSEWAVDGYTF. The chain carries TRBV2 and TRBJ1-2, with D hard to call. Per germline, CDR1 SNHLY and CDR2 FYNNEI. The CDR3 loop spans 13 amino acids. V was clipped by 2 bases and J by 6 bases, with 10 bases between them.

The chain couples TRBV10-3 to TRBJ2-2; 12 nucleotides match TRBD2. In germline, CDR1 is ENHRY, CDR2 SYGVKD. This CDR3 contains 17 residues. V dropped 0 bases and J dropped 6; count of bases not matched to a gene: 5. This chain's CDR3 is CAISESTSGSLAGELFF. In DNA, the CDR3 is TGTGCCATCAGTGAGTCGACTAGCGGGAGTCTGGCCGGGGAGCTGTTTTTT.

The chain combines TRBV4-3 with TRBJ1-2, with D possibly TRBD1 on 5 matching bases. Germline V gene lookup returns CDR1 LGHNA and CDR2 YSLEER. V lost 4 bases, J lost 1 base, and 16 bases lay in between. This CDR3 has 16 residues. CDR3 nucleotides: TGCGCCAGCAGCCCAAGTGCAGGGATAGGTAACTATGGCTACACCTTC. Translation gives CASSPSAGIGNYGYTF.

The rearrangement uses TRBV9 and TRBJ2-2; D gene uncertain. The CDR3 is 14 residues long. Per germline, CDR1 SGDLS and CDR2 YYNGEE. Trimming stripped 0 bases from V and 3 bases from J, with 6 bases between. The CDR3 reads CASSVGSDTGELFF. CDR3 sequence (DNA): TGTGCCAGCAGCGTAGGATCGGACACCGGGGAGCTGTTTTTT.

J is TRBJ2-3 and V is TRBV5-1, with 13 bases aligning to TRBD2. Germline CDR1 is SGHRS and CDR2 is YFSETQ. Trimming at V came to 2 bases and at J to 0 bases, leaving 9 bases not matched to a gene. The CDR3 is 19 amino acids. The CDR3 nucleotides are TGCGCCAGCAGCTTAATTGCACTAGCGGGAGGGGTTAGCACAGATACGCAGTATTTT. Translating gives CASSLIALAGGVSTDTQYF.

The V gene is TRBV11-2, the J gene TRBJ1-5; D uncertain. The CDR3 is made up of 13 amino acids. Trimming shortened V by 1 base and J by 6 bases, and 7 bases separated the two germline ends. CDR1 and CDR2 (germline): SGHAT, FQNNGV. The DNA of the CDR3 is TGTGCCAGCAGCTTAGCCTTGTTTCAGCCCCAGCATTTT. It is translated as CASSLALFQPQHF.

This chain links TRBV6-5 with TRBJ1-2; D gene uncertain. This CDR3 contains 14 residues. Germline assignment: CDR1 MNHEY and CDR2 SVGAGI. Deletions cut 5 bases from V and 5 bases from J, with 15 bases between. The CDR3 nucleotides read TGTGCCAGCAGTCGAACACTTGGGAGTTATGGCTACACCTTC. Amino acid sequence: CASSRTLGSYGYTF.

The chain has TRBV5-5 and TRBJ1-1, with D tentatively TRBD1 (5 bases). The germline CDR1 and CDR2 sequences are SGHKS and YYEKEE (reference sequence). V lost 1 base and J lost 8, with 9 bases in between. CDR3 length: 12 residues. Here the CDR3 DNA reads TGTGCCAGCAGCTTGTCCAACAGGGAAGCTTTCTTT. This translates into CASSLSNREAFF.

This chain joins TRBV7-2 and TRBJ2-1, with TRBD2 identical over 8 bases. Germline V lookup: CDR1 SGHTA, CDR2 FQGNSA. The length of the CDR3 is 18 residues. J was trimmed by 1 base and V by 4 bases; bases with no gene match: 12. The CDR3 DNA follows: TGTGCCAGCAGCTCAGAAATCAGCGGGGGTATGTCCTACAATGAGCAGTTCTTC. This gives the protein CASSSEISGGMSYNEQFF.

The chain recombines TRBV19 with TRBJ1-2; D may be TRBD1 (6 bases). V lost 9 bases, J lost 4 bases, and 9 bases lay in between. Germline CDR1 and CDR2: LNHDA and SQIVND (reference sequence). The CDR3 covers 11 residues. This chain's CDR3 is CASRTVYGYTF. The CDR3 nucleotides are TGTGCCAGCCGGACAGTCTATGGCTACACCTTC.

This clone was seen more than once but under ten times. The genes are TRBV7-9 and TRBJ1-1, with D perhaps TRBD1 (6 bases). Per germline, CDR1 SEHNR and CDR2 FQNEAQ (reference sequence). Trimming pared 1 base from V and 3 bases from J, leaving 6 bases between. The CDR3 has 13 residues. CDR3 sequence: CASSLDRDTEAFF. The CDR3 DNA reads TGTGCCAGCAGCTTAGACAGGGACACTGAAGCTTTCTTT.

CDR3 protein: CASSFTGGAGEKLFF. In nucleotides, the CDR3 is TGTGCCAGCTCGTTTACGGGAGGGGCCGGAGAAAAACTGTTTTTT. The genes are TRBV27 and TRBJ1-4; D may be TRBD1 (5 bases). V lost 8 bases and J 8 bases, leaving 21 bases between the germline ends. The germline V gene encodes CDR1 MNHEY and CDR2 SMNVEV (reference sequence). The CDR3 length is 15 residues.